This T cell receptor beta chain was profiled in a study of cytomegalovirus exposure and HLA in healthy donors. PCR was performed using 60 Vbeta and 13 Jbeta primers. Profiled with immunoSEQ multiplex PCR; TCRdb holds only in-frame clones, not every one. The table records about 120,000 clones, around four fifths of them present only once. Healthy bone marrow donors made up the cohort. The CDR3 has 15 residues. Trimming cost V 6 bases and J 2 bases; bases outside gene matches: 8. The germline V gene has CDR1 SSHAT and CDR2 FNYEAQ (reference sequence). This receptor was taken from a man younger than 40 in good health and CMV-seropositive. V gene TRBV7-7 combines with J gene TRBJ2-7; the match to TRBD2 covers 9 bases. Material: PBMCs. CDR3 nucleotides: TGTGCCAGCAGTCAATATAGCGGGAGCGCCTACGAGCAGTACTTC. It encodes CASSQYSGSAYEQYF.